Included here is one TCR beta chain sequence, with context. Its antigen remains unknown. The data are from a study of T cell responses to AZD1222 COVID-19 vaccine. General study findings and limits: Among spike-specific TCRs, nearly half reportedly target unmutated variant regions.

The V gene's germline CDR1 is MDHEN and CDR2 SYDVKM. Trimming removed 5 bases at V and 6 bases at J, with 14 bases between. The CDR3 length is 14 residues. The protocol was immunoSEQ multiplex PCR, while the TCRdb copy is restricted to in-frame clones and leaves out a portion. The sample lists about 100,000 clones; over 90% were seen once. The origin of this receptor is an adult in good health. The chain carries TRBV28 and TRBJ1-5; D is ambiguous. Sequenced here: peripheral blood, sampled on day 0 of AZD1222 vaccination. The CDR3: CASSRNPQGQPQHF. In nucleotides, the CDR3 is TGTGCCAGCAGTCGGAACCCACAAGGTCAGCCCCAGCATTTT.